One TCR beta chain is described in this entry. It has no known antigen specificity. Base-call qualities are not available, and no considerably larger clone is one nucleotide away. The immunoSEQ Assay, a bias-controlled multiplex PCR, was used to amplify TCRbeta CDR3 regions from genomic DNA. The original methods were these. Within the assay, amplification of reference gene primers was used to estimate how many nucleated cells each sample contained. Sequence reads were collapsed and filtered to measure the absolute abundance of every unique TCRbeta CDR3 rearrangement. For each sample, productive Simpson clonality was calculated as the square root of Simpson's diversity index over productive rearrangements. In TCRdb, the immuneACCESS table is reduced to in-frame sequences with V and J assigned. These tables do not hold every clone; where another copy was compared, an unresolved V gene accounts for under half, and the others remain unexplained. That table furnishes V, J and clone size, whereas the DNA furnished D and trimming. The sample contains tens of thousands of clones, less than 95% of them found a single time. The top ten constitute 6.4% of the sample.

Collaborating institutions collected whole blood in K2EDTA tubes following their own protocols. For TCRbeta analysis, collaborator samples were shipped as frozen whole blood, as isolated PBMCs, or as DNA extracted from either sample type. The sample is drawn from a study of blood T cell repertoires in COVID-19 (dated by TCRdb to about 2020). About the investigation overall: Collaborator samples came from the United States, Italy and Spain and covered acute and convalescent phases of COVID-19. The samples were drawn from two sources: the first 160 participants of the ongoing ImmuneRACE study, and over 950 subjects contributed by 6 global collaborators. The repertoires were released in a freely available public database intended as a resource for research on the immune response to SARS-CoV-2. The dataset comprised deeply sampled blood TCRbeta repertoires from subjects exposed to, actively infected with, or recovered from COVID-19. The material from the prospective study consisted of cDNA or gDNA derived from T cells, B-cell-depleted T cells, or PBMCs. HLA class I and class II types, where available, came from metadata supplied by the sample provider rather than from assay-based typing. The sample metadata nearly always contained a de-identified subject ID, COVID-19 status, age in years and sex. The research as a whole found: The amount of clinical and demographic metadata varied by source and participant and was provided uncurated.

The CDR3 starts with the cysteine, ends with the phenylalanine, and has 12 residues. Just the 36-base CDR3 DNA is kept, in frame starting at base 1. CDR1 and CDR2, looked up from the germline V gene, are SGHRS and YFSETQ. At the junction V is shortened by 7 bases and J by 7 bases; bases outside the gene matches: 4. This sequence was found in a man in his 70s with active COVID-19. The sequenced material came from peripheral blood. The sequence joins TRBV5-1 to TRBJ2-1, and 8 bases in between align with TRBD2. The CDR3 reads as follows: CASASGSNEQFF. Read as DNA, the sequence is TGCGCCAGCGCTAGCGGGTCGAATGAGCAGTTCTTC. The full variable domain, completed from the reference TRBV5-1 and TRBJ2-1 proteins outside the CDR3, reads KAGVTQTPRYLIKTRGQQVTLSCSPISGHRSVSWYQQTPGQGLQFLFEYFSETQRNKGNFPGRFSGRQFSNSRSEMNVSTLELGDSALYLCASASGSNEQFFGPGTRLTVL.